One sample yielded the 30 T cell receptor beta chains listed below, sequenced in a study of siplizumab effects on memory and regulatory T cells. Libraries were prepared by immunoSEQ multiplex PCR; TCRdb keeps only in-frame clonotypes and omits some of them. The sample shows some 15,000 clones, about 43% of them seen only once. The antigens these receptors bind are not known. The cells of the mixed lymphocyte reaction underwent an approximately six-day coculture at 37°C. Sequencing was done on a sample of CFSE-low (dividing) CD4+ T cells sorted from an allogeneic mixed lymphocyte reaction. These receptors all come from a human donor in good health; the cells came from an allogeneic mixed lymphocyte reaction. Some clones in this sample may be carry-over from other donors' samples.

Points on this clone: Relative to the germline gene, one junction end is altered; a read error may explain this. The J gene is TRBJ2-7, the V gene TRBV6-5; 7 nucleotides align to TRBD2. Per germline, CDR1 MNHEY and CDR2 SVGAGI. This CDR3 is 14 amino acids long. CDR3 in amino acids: CASSLFGGSSEQYF. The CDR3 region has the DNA TGTGCCAGCAGTTTGTTCGGGGGGTCCTCCGAGCAGTACTTC.

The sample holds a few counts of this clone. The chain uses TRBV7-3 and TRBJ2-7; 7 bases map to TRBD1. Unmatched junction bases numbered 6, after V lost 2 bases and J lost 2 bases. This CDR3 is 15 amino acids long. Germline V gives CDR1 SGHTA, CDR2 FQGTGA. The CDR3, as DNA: TGTGCCAGCAGCTTAGGACAGGCCCCCACCTACGAGCAGTACTTC. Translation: CASSLGQAPTYEQYF.

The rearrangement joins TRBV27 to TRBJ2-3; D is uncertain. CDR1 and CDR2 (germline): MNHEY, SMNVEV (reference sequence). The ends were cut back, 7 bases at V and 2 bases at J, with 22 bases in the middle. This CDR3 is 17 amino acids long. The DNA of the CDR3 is TGTGCCAGCACCCAGCGAATGGGCTCCCTAACCACAGATACGCAGTATTTT. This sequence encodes CASTQRMGSLTTDTQYF.

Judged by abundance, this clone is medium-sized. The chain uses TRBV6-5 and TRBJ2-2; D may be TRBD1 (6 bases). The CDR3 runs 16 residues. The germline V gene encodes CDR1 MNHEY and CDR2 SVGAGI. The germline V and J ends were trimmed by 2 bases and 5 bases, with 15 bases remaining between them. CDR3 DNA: TGTGCCAGCAGTTACAGGACAGTGGCTGGTACCGGGGAGCTGTTTTTT. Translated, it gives CASSYRTVAGTGELFF.

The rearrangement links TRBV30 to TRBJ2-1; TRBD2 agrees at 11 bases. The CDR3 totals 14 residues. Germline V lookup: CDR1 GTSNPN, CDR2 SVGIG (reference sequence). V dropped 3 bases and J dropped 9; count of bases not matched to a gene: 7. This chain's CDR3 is CAWRGLAEESEQFF. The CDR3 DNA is TGTGCCTGGAGGGGACTAGCGGAGGAAAGTGAGCAGTTCTTC.

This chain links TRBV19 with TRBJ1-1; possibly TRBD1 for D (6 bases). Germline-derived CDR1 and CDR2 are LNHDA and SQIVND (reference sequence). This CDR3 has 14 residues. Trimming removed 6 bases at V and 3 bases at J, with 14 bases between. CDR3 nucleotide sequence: TGTGCCAGTAGAAGGACAGAGCGGTACACTGAAGCTTTCTTT. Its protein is CASRRTERYTEAFF.

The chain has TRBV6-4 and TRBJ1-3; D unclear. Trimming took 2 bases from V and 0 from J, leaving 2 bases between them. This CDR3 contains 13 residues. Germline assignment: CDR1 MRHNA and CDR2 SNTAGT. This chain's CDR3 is CASSDNSGNTIYF. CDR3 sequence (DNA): TGTGCCAGCAGTGACAACTCTGGAAACACCATATATTTT.

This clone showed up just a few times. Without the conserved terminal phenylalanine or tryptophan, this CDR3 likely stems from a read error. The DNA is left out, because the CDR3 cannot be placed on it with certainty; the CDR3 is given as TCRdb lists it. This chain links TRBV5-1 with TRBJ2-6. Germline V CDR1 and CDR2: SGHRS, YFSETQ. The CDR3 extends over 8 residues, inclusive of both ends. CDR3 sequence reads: CASSLNAV.

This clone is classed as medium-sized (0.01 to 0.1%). DNA for the CDR3: TGTGCCAGCAGCAACACTCCCCGGGGCCGTCTCGGAAACACCATATATTTT. Encoded protein: CASSNTPRGRLGNTIYF. The rearrangement joins TRBV21-1 to TRBJ1-3. TRBV21-1 is marked as a pseudogene. The CDR3 has 17 residues.

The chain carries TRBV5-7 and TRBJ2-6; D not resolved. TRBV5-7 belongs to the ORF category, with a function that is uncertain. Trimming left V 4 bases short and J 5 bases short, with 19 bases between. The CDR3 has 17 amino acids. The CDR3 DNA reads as TGTGCCAGCAGCGAGCACTGCGTACAAAGTCGGGCCAACGTCCTGACTTTC. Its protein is CASSEHCVQSRANVLTF.

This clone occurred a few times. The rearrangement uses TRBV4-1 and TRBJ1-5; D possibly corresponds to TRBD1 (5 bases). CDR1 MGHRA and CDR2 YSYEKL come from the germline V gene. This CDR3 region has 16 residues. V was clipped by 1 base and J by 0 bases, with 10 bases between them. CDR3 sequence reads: CASSQGQGYSNQPQHF. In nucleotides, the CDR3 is TGCGCCAGCAGCCAAGGTCAGGGCTATAGCAATCAGCCCCAGCATTTT.

CDR3 amino acids: CASSTRGQLNYEQYF. CDR3 nucleotides: TGTGCCAGCAGTACCCGGGGACAGCTTAACTACGAGCAGTACTTC. The genes are TRBV28 and TRBJ2-5; 7 nucleotides align to TRBD1. Judging by the DNA end, TRBJ2-7 fits better; the J call may be wrong. Germline CDR1 is MDHEN and CDR2 is SYDVKM. The CDR3 runs 15 residues.

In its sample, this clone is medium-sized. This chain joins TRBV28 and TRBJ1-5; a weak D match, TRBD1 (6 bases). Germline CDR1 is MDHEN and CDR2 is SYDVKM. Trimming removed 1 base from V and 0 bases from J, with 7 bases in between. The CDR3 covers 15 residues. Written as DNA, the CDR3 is TGTGCCAGCAGTTTATTAGGGGGTAGCAATCAGCCCCAGCATTTT. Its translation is CASSLLGGSNQPQHF.

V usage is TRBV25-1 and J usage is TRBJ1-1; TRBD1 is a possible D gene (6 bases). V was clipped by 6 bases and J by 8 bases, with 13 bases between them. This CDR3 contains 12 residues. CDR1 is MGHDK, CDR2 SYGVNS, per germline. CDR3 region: CASSAPGTEAFF. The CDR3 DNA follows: TGTGCCAGCAGCGCTCCCGGGACAGAAGCTTTCTTT.

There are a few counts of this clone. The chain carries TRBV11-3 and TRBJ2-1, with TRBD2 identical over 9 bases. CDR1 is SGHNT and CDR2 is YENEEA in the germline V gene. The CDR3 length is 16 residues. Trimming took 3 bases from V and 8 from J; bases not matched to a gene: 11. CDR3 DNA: TGTGCCAGCAGCTTGGGCGGGAGGGCCGAAAGGTATGAGCAGTTCTTC. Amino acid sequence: CASSLGGRAERYEQFF. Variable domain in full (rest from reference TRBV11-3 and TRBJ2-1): EAGVVQSPRYKIIEKKQPVAFWCNPISGHNTLYWYLQNLGQGPELLIRYENEEAVDDSQLPKDRFSAERLKGVDSTLKIQPAELGDSAVYLCASSLGGRAERYEQFFGPGTRLTVL.

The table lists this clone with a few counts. CDR3 loop: CASSDMGARGYTF. Written as DNA, the CDR3 is TGTGCCAGCAGTGATATGGGGGCGCGCGGCTACACCTTC. The chain couples TRBV25-1 to TRBJ1-2, with a weak D call TRBD1 (6 bases). The CDR3 contains 13 residues. V lost 3 bases to trimming and J lost 8 bases, with 13 bases between them. Germline values: CDR1 MGHDK, CDR2 SYGVNS.

CDR3 coding DNA: TGTGCCAGTAGTACCATAGGACAAGATAATTCACCCCTCCACTTT. The encoded protein is CASSTIGQDNSPLHF. The rearrangement uses TRBV19 and TRBJ1-6; D may be TRBD1 (5 bases). The V end lost 4 bases, the J end lost 5 bases, and 12 bases lay between the germline ends. The CDR3 length is 15 residues. Germline CDR1 is LNHDA and CDR2 is SQIVND (reference sequence).

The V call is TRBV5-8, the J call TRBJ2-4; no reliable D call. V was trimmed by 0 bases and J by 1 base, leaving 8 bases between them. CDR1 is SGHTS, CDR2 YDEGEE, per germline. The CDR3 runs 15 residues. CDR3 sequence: CASSLGLSAKNIQYF. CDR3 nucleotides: TGTGCCAGCAGCTTGGGGTTATCTGCCAAAAACATTCAGTACTTC.

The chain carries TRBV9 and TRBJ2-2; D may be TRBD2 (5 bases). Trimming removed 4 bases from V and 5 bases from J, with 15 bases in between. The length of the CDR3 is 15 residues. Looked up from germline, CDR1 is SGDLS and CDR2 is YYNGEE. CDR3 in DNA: TGTGCCAGCAGCCCGTATCTTCGGGAAACCGGGGAGCTGTTTTTT. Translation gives CASSPYLRETGELFF.

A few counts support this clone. The CDR3 loop reads CASSSRVSGRNQETQYF. The CDR3 bases are TGTGCCAGCAGCTCCCGGGTGAGCGGGAGAAACCAAGAGACCCAGTACTTC. The chain is built from TRBV5-6 and TRBJ2-5; 8 bases match TRBD2. In germline, CDR1 is SGHDT, CDR2 YYEEEE. The CDR3 covers 17 residues. V trimming: 3 bases; J trimming: 0 bases; junction bases outside the gene matches: 10.

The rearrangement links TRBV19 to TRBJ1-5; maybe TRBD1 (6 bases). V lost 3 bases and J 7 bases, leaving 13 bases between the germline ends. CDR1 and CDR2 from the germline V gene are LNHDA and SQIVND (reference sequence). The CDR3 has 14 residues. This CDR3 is CASSMSGGGQPQHF. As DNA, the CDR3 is TGTGCCAGTAGTATGAGCGGGGGCGGGCAGCCCCAGCATTTT.

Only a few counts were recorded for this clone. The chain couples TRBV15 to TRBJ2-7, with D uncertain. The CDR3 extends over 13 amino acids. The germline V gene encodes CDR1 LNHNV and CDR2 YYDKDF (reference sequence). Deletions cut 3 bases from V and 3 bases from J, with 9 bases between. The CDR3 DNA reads TGTGCCACCAGCAGGGAACCATTCTACGAGCAGTACTTC. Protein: CATSREPFYEQYF.

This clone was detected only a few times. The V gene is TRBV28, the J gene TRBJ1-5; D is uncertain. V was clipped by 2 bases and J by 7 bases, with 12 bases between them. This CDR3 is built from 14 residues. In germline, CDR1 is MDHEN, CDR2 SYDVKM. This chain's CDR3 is CASSLRGNHQPQHF. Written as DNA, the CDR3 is TGTGCCAGCAGTTTACGAGGCAATCACCAGCCCCAGCATTTT.

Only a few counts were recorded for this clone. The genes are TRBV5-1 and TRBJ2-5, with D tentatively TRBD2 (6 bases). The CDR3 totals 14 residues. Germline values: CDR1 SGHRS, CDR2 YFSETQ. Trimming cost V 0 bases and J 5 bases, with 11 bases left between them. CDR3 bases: TGCGCCAGCAGCTTGGCGAGGGCGGGGGAGACCCAGTACTTC. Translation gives CASSLARAGETQYF. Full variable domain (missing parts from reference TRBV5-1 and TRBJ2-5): KAGVTQTPRYLIKTRGQQVTLSCSPISGHRSVSWYQQTPGQGLQFLFEYFSETQRNKGNFPGRFSGRQFSNSRSEMNVSTLELGDSALYLCASSLARAGETQYFGPGTRLLVL.

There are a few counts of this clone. The CDR3 DNA reads TGTGCCAGCAGTCCAGGACAGGGGCAAACCGGGGAGCTGTTTTTT. This codes for CASSPGQGQTGELFF. The rearrangement uses TRBV6-5 and TRBJ2-2; TRBD1 aligns across 9 bases. J was trimmed by 5 bases and V by 5 bases; bases with no gene match: 6. The CDR3 has 15 residues. The germline V gene has CDR1 MNHEY and CDR2 SVGAGI.

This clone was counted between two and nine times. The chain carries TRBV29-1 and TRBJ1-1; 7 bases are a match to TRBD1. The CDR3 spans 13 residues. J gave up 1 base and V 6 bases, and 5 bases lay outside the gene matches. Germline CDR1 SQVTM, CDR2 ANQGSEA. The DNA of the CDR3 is TGCAGCGTCTCGGACAGGAAGAACACTGAAGCTTTCTTT. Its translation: CSVSDRKNTEAFF.

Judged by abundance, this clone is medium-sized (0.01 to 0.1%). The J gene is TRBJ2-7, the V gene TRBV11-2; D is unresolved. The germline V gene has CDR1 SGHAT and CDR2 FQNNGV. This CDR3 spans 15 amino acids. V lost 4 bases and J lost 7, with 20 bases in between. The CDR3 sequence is CASSSPGGTLGEQYF. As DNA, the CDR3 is TGTGCCAGCAGCTCGCCCGGCGGCACACTGGGTGAGCAGTACTTC.

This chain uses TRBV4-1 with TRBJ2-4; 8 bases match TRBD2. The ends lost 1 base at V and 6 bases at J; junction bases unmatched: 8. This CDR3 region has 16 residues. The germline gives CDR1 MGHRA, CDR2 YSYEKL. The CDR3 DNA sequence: TGCGCCAGCAGCCAAGCCCCGGGACTAGGTTCAAACATTCAGTACTTC. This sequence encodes CASSQAPGLGSNIQYF.

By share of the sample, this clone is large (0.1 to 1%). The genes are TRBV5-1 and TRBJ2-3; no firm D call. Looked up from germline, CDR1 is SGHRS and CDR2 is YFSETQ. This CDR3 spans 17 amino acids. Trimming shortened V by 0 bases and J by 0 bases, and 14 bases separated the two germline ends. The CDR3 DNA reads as TGCGCCAGCAGCTTGGCGCCGGTGGGTACTAGCACAGATACGCAGTATTTT. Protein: CASSLAPVGTSTDTQYF.

CDR3 bases: TGTGCCCCGCACCGGGGGGGGTCGGGCAATCAGCCCCAGCATTTT. Amino acids: CAPHRGGSGNQPQHF. The chain has TRBV2 and TRBJ1-5; D might be TRBD1 (5 bases). Germline V lookup: CDR1 SNHLY, CDR2 FYNNEI. V gave up 11 bases and J gave up 2 bases, with 19 bases separating them. This CDR3 is 15 amino acids long.